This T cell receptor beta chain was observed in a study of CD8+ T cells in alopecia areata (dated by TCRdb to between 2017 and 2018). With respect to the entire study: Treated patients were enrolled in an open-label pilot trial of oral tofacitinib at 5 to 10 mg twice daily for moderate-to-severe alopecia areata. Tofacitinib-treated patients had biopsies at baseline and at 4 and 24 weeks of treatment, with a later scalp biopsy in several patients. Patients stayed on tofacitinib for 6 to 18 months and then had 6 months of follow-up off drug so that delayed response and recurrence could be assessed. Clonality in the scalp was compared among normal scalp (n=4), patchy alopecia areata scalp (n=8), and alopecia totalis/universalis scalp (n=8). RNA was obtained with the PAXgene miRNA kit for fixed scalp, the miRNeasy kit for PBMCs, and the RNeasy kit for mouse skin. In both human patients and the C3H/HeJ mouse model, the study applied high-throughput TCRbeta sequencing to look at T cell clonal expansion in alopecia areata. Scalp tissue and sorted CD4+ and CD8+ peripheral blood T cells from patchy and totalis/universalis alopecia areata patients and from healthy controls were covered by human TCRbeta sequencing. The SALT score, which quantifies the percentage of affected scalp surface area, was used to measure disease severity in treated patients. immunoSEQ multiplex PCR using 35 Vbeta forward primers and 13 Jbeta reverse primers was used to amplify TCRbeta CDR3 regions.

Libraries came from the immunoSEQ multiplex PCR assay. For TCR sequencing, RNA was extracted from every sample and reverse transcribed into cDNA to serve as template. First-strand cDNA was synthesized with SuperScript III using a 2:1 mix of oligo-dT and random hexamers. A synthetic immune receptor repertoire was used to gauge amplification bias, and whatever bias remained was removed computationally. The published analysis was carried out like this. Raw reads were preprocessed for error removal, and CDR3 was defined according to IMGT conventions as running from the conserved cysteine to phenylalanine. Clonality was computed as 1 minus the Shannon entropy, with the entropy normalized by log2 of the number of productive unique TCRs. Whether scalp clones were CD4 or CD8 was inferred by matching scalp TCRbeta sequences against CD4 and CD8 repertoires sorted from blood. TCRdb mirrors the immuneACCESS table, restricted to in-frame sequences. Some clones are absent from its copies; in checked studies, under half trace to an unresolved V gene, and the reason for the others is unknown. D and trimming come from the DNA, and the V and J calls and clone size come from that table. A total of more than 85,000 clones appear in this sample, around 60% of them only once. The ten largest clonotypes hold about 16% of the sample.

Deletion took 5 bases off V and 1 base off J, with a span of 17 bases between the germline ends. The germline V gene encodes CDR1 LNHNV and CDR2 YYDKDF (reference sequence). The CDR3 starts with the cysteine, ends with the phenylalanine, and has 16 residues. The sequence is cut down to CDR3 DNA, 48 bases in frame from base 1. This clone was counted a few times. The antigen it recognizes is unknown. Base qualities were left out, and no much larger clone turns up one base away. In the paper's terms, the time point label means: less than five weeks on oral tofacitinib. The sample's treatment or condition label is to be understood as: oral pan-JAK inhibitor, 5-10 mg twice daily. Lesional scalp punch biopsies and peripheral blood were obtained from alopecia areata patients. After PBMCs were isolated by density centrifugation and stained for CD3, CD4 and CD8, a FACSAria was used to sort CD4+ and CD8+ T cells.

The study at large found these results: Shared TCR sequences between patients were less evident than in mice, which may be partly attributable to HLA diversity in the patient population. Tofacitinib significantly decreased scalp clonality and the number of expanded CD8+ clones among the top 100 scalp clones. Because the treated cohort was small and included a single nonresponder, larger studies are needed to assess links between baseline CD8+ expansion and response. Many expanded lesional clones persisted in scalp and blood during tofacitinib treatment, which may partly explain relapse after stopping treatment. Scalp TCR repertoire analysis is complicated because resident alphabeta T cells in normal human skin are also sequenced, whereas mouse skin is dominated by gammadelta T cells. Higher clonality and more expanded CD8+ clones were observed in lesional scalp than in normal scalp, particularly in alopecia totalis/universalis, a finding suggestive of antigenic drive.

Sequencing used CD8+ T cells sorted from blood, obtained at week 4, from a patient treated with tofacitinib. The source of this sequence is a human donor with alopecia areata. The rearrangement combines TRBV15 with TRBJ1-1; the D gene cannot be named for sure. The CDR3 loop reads CATSPRTMVRNTEAFF. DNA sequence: TGTGCCACCAGCCCACGGACCATGGTACGGAACACTGAAGCTTTCTTT.